In its sample, the clone carrying this T cell receptor beta chain is medium-sized. What it binds is unknown. TCRdb recomputed calls from the reads with MiXCR, one row per CDR3 protein. This table holds some 9,200 distinct CDR3 sequences, roughly 27% found once. These data come from a study of liver allograft versus peripheral blood T cells. Study-wide background: Comparative analysis was performed on T cell receptor repertoires from transplanted livers and from recipients' peripheral blood. Findings of the study overall: The authors reported that T cell receptor repertoires inside liver allografts differed from those in peripheral blood.

There are 15 residues in the CDR3. Germline-derived CDR1 and CDR2 are SGHKS and YYEKEE (reference sequence). The V end was cut by 4 bases, the J end by 6 bases, with 17 bases between. The V call is TRBV5-5, the J call TRBJ2-1; tentative D call: TRBD2 (5 bases). This TCR was recovered from a human patient who had a liver transplant. Certain T cells may be donor cells from the graft. CDR3: CASSPGREMGNEQFF. CDR3 nucleotides: TGTGCCAGCAGCCCGGGAAGAGAGATGGGCAATGAGCAGTTCTTC. Full variable domain (remainder filled in from reference TRBV5-5 and TRBJ2-1): DAGVTQSPTHLIKTRGQQVTLRCSPISGHKSVSWYQQVLGQGPQFIFQYYEKEERGRGNFPDRFSARQFPNYSSELNVNALLLGDSALYLCASSPGREMGNEQFFGPGTRLTVL.